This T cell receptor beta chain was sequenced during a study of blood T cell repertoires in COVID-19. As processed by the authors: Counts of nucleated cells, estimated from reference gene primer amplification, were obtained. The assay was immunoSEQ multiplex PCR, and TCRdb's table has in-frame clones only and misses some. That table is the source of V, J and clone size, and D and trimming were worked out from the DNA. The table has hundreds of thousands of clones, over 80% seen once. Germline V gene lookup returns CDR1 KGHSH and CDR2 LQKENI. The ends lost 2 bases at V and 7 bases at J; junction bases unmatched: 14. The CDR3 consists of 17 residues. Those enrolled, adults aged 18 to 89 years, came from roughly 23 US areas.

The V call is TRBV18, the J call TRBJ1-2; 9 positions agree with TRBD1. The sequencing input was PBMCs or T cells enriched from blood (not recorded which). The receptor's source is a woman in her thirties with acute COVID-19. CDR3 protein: CASSPTVRTGATVGYTF. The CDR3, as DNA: TGTGCCAGCTCACCAACAGTTCGGACAGGGGCAACAGTTGGCTACACCTTC.